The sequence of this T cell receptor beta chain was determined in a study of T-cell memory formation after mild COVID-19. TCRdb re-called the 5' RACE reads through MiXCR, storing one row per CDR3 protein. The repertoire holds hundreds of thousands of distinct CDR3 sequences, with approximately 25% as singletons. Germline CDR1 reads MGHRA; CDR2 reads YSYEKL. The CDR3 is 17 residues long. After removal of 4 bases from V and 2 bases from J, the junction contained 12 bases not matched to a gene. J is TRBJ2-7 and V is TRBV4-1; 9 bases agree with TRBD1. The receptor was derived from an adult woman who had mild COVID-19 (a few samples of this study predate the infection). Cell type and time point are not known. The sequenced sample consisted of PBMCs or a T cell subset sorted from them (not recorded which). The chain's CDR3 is CASSLRFTGQGPYEQYF. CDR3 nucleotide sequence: TGCGCCAGCAGCCTAAGATTTACGGGACAGGGTCCCTACGAGCAGTACTTC.